This T cell receptor beta chain comes out of a study of read filtering for tumor transcriptome and immune sequencing. Across the study: After DNase treatment, RNA was made into whole-transcriptome libraries.

This clonotype appeared a few times. From approximately 430 ng of RNA, a library with molecular barcoded alpha/delta and beta/gamma adaptors was made. MiXCR, applied by TCRdb to the reads, yields one record per CDR3 protein. The table has 50,000 or so distinct CDR3 sequences, approximately 19% seen once. V was clipped by 3 bases and J by 0 bases, with 9 bases between them. Germline V gene data show CDR1 as LNHDA and CDR2 as SQIVND (reference sequence). CDR3 size: 15 residues. This sequence was found in a donor aged 40 or older with multiple myeloma. The chain has TRBV19 and TRBJ1-3, with D maybe TRBD1 (5 bases). The sample taken for sequencing was a population of CD138-negative cells sorted from bone marrow. CDR3 sequence: CASSIGTTSGNTIYF. Here the CDR3 DNA reads TGTGCCAGTAGTATCGGGACTACCTCTGGAAACACCATATATTTT.